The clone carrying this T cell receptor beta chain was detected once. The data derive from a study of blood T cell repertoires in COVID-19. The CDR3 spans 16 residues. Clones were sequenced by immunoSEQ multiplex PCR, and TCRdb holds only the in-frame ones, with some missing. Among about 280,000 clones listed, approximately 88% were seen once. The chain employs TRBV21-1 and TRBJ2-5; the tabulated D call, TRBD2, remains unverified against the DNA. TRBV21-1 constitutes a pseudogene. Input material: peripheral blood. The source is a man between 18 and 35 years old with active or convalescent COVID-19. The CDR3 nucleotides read TGTGCCAGCAGCAAAGGTGGGGGAGGGGAGGCAGAGACCCAGTACTTC. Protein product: CASSKGGGGEAETQYF.